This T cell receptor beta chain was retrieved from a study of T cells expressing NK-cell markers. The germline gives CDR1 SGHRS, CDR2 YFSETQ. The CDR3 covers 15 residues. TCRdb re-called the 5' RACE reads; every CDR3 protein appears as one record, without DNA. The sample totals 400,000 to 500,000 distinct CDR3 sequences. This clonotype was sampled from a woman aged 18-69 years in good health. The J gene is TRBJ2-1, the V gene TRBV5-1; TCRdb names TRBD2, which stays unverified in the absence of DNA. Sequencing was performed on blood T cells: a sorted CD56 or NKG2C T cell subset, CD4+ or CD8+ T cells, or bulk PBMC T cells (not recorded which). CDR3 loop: CASSLEGEIYNEQFF.